The rows below give T cell receptor beta chains drawn from one sample of a study of CD8+ T cells in alopecia areata. Profiling relied on immunoSEQ multiplex PCR, and the TCRdb table lists in-frame clones only, not all of them. The sample consists of a few hundred thousand clones, 45% to 70% of them appearing once. Here the sequenced sample was CD4+ T cells sorted from blood, taken between weeks 51 and 52, from a patient treated with tofacitinib. Receptor source: a human donor with alopecia areata. The CDR3 runs from the conserved cysteine through the conserved F or W. Fields, in order: V gene, J gene, clone size, D gene, CDR3 DNA, CDR3 protein. The D gene is left open where the match is weak. Clone size, where shown, is once, few, many, or a class for clones that have expanded.

TRBV29-1	TRBJ2-1	few	TRBD2	TGCAGCGTTGAAAGGGGACTAGCGGAGCAGTTCTTC	CSVERGLAEQFF
TRBV27	TRBJ2-7	NA	TRBD1	TGTGCCAGCAGAACACTCGACAGGGGCCACGAGCAGTACTTC	CASRTLDRGHEQYF
TRBV30	TRBJ2-2	few	NA	TGTGCCTGGAGCGTATTGGGCACCGGGGAGCTGTTTTTT	CAWSVLGTGELFF
TRBV5-4	TRBJ1-4	NA	NA	TGTGCCAGCAGCTTGGCCCCCTATGGGGAAAAACTGTTTTTT	CASSLAPYGEKLFF
TRBV9	TRBJ1-1	NA	NA	TGTGCCAGCAGTCACAACATGGAGGAAGCTTTCTTT	CASSHNMEEAFF
TRBV2	TRBJ1-5	few	NA	TGTGCCAGCACCGCCGCCCGGGACCAGCCCCAGCATTTT	CASTAARDQPQHF
TRBV2	TRBJ2-7	NA	TRBD1	TGTGCCAGCAGTGAGCAGGGGGACTACGAGCAGTACTTC	CASSEQGDYEQYF
TRBV4-1	TRBJ2-4	NA	NA	TGCGCCAGCAGCCAAGAAGGGCTAGCCAAAAACATTCAGTACTTC	CASSQEGLAKNIQYF
TRBV30	TRBJ1-2	NA	NA	TGTGCCTGGAGTGACAGGTTTAGTGGCTACACCTTC	CAWSDRFSGYTF
TRBV5-6	TRBJ1-2	once	NA	TGTGCCAGCAGCCCGTTGGGACCCCCAGGCGCCTATGGCTACACCTTC	CASSPLGPPGAYGYTF
TRBV27	TRBJ2-3	NA	NA	TGTGCCAGCAGTTTATATGCGATACAGGGCGGCGTCACAGATACGCAGTATTTT	CASSLYAIQGGVTDTQYF
TRBV30	TRBJ2-7	NA	TRBD1	TGTGCCTCAAAGGGACAGGGATACGAGCAGTACTTC	CASKGQGYEQYF
TRBV9	TRBJ2-5	NA	TRBD2	TGTGCCAGCAGCGTAGGCCCTAGCGGGGCTAAAAAGACCCAGTACTTC	CASSVGPSGAKKTQYF
TRBV20-1	TRBJ1-1	NA	NA	TGCAGTGCTAGAGAGGGTGAAGCTTTCTTT	CSAREGEAFF
TRBV4-3	TRBJ2-3	NA	NA	TGCGCCAGCAGCCAAACCGCTACAGCAGATACGCAGTATTTT	CASSQTATADTQYF
TRBV4-3	TRBJ2-2	few	NA	TGCGCCAGCAGCCTCAACAGGGCTACCGGGGAGCTGTTTTTT	CASSLNRATGELFF
TRBV30	TRBJ1-6	few	TRBD1	TGTGCCCACAACGGACAGGGCGGCAATTCACCCCTCCACTTT	CAHNGQGGNSPLHF
TRBV7-2	TRBJ2-7	NA	NA	TGTGCCAGCAGCTTAGTCCGGGCTAGCGCGACCTACGAGCAGTACTTC	CASSLVRASATYEQYF
TRBV2	TRBJ1-4	few	NA	TGTGCCAGCAGTGTACAGGGAGGAGGAAAACTGTTTTTT	CASSVQGGGKLFF
TRBV27	TRBJ1-2	NA	NA	TGTGCCAGCAGTTCTGCCGTGGGGGGCTACACCTTC	CASSSAVGGYTF
TRBV30	TRBJ2-1	NA	NA	TGTGCCTGGAGTGTACGGGGGAATGAGCAGTTCTTC	CAWSVRGNEQFF
TRBV30	TRBJ2-2	NA	NA	TGTGCCTGGAGGATCAGGCTCGCGAACACCGGGGAGCTGTTTTTT	CAWRIRLANTGELFF
TRBV6-1	TRBJ2-1	NA	TRBD2	TGTGCCAGCAGTGGCTATGGGACTAGTGGCCACAATGAGCAGTTCTTC	CASSGYGTSGHNEQFF